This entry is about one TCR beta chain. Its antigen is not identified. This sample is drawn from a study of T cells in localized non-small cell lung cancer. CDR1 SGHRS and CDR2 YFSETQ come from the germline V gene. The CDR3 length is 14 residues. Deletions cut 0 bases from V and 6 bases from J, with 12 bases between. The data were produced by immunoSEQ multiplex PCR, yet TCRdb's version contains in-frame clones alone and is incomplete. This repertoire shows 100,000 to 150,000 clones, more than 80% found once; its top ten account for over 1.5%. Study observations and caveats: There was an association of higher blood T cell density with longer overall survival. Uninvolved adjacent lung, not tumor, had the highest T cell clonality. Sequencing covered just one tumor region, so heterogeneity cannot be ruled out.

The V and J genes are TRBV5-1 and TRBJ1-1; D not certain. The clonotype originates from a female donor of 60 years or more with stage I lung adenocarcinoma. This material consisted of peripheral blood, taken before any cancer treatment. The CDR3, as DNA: TGCGCCAGCAGCTTGGTGGTAGGGTACGCTGAAGCTTTCTTT. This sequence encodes CASSLVVGYAEAFF.